These 12 T cell receptor beta chains came from one sample sequenced in a study of Ad26.COV2.S vaccination and SARS-CoV-2 variants (dated by TCRdb to the early 2020s). The treatment or condition label on this specimen signifies: 15 to 20 received Ad26.COV2.S at low or high dose, single or two shots; roughly 5 received placebo; per-sample allocation not given. Repertoires of vaccine and placebo recipients were sequenced from samples taken on day 63 after the first injection. The library came from the immunoSEQ multiplex PCR assay. In its TCRdb copy, this immuneACCESS table keeps in-frame sequences only and misses some clones. Where compared with another copy, unresolved V genes explain less than half of these, and the others have no known cause. In all, the sample holds 350,000 to 500,000 clones, and 89% of those were seen once. 2.5% of the sample is in the top ten clones. Sequences were derived from peripheral blood, sampled in a trial of Ad26.COV2.S vaccine versus placebo. These receptors all stem from a person between 18 and 65 years old who received the Ad26.COV2.S COVID-19 vaccine or a placebo.

This chain connects TRBV9 to TRBJ2-1; 11 positions agree with TRBD1. V lost 0 bases to trimming and J lost 4 bases; unmatched junction nucleotides: 9. This CDR3 has 18 amino acids. Germline assignment: CDR1 SGDLS and CDR2 YYNGEE. The CDR3 here is CASSVAWTGGLAYNEQFF. As DNA, the CDR3 is TGTGCCAGCAGCGTAGCTTGGACAGGGGGCCTGGCGTACAATGAGCAGTTCTTC.

This chain links TRBV13 with TRBJ2-3; maybe TRBD1 (5 bases). Germline CDR1 is PRHDT and CDR2 is FYEKMQ (reference sequence). The ends were cut back, 2 bases at V and 2 bases at J, with 14 bases in the middle. CDR3 size: 16 residues. The DNA for the CDR3 is TGTGCCAGCAGCTTAAGACCTCAGGGATACACAGATACGCAGTATTTT. Its protein product is CASSLRPQGYTDTQYF.

This sequence joins TRBV15 and TRBJ1-5; D unclear. This CDR3 has 13 amino acids. Germline values: CDR1 LNHNV, CDR2 YYDKDF (reference sequence). The CDR3 reads CATKNGVDQPQHF. In DNA form, the CDR3 reads TGTGCGACAAAGAACGGGGTTGACCAGCCCCAGCATTTT.

This clone is a singleton in its sample. The chain links TRBV6-5 to TRBJ1-6; no definite D call. V was pared by 2 bases and J by 14 bases, with 16 bases between. The germline CDR1 and CDR2 sequences are MNHEY and SVGAGI. The CDR3 consists of 14 residues. CDR3 nucleotide sequence: TGTGCCAGCAGTTACACCGGAAGGTATTTAACCCTCCACTTT. Its protein product is CASSYTGRYLTLHF.

This clone was seen a single time. The rearrangement links TRBV5-6 to TRBJ2-5; 13 bases are a match to TRBD2. The CDR3 extends over 18 amino acids. Germline V gives CDR1 SGHDT, CDR2 YYEEEE. With 4 bases clipped from V and 6 bases from J, the junction kept 15 bases outside the gene matches. The CDR3 nucleotides read TGTGCCAGCAGCCTAGGACTAGCGGGGGCCCACACGGGAAAGACCCAGTACTTC. This translates into CASSLGLAGAHTGKTQYF.

The chain combines TRBV6-5 with TRBJ1-1; a weak D match, TRBD1 (6 bases). The germline V and J ends were trimmed by 2 bases and 3 bases, with 7 bases remaining between them. This CDR3 has 13 amino acids. Looked up from germline, CDR1 is MNHEY and CDR2 is SVGAGI. In nucleotides, the CDR3 is TGTGCCAGCAGTTACGGACAGTACACTGAAGCTTTCTTT. It codes for CASSYGQYTEAFF.

The table lists this clone with a count of one. The chain has TRBV4-2 and TRBJ2-5; 11 bases map to TRBD2. In germline, CDR1 is LGHNA, CDR2 YNFKEQ. The CDR3 totals 18 residues. The V and J ends lost 0 bases and 1 base, in that order; junction bases with no gene match: 7. CDR3 residues: CASSQDRLAGGPQETQYF. In DNA, the CDR3 is TGTGCCAGCAGCCAAGATCGCCTAGCGGGAGGTCCCCAAGAGACCCAGTACTTC.

The V gene is TRBV27, the J gene TRBJ1-2; D call uncertain. CDR3 size: 15 residues. Germline V gives CDR1 MNHEY, CDR2 SMNVEV (reference sequence). The V gene lost 5 bases and the J gene lost 3 bases, with 16 bases spanning the gap. The CDR3 sequence is CASSARAQTYYGYTF. The CDR3 DNA sequence: TGTGCCAGCAGTGCTCGGGCCCAGACTTACTATGGCTACACCTTC.

The rearrangement uses TRBV18 and TRBJ2-1, with D unresolved. The CDR3 spans 15 residues. CDR1 and CDR2 (germline): KGHSH, LQKENI. The V end was cut by 0 bases, the J end by 8 bases, with 14 bases between. Here the CDR3 reads CASSPPVYLGYEQFF. CDR3 in DNA: TGTGCCAGCTCACCACCCGTATACCTCGGCTATGAGCAGTTCTTC.

The chain combines TRBV7-3 with TRBJ2-5, with TRBD2 matching over 7 bases. The germline V gene encodes CDR1 SGHTA and CDR2 FQGTGA. This CDR3 has 15 residues. The J segment lost 2 bases and the V segment lost 1 base, leaving 4 bases of the junction unmatched. The CDR3: CASSLRGGWQETQYF. The CDR3 coding sequence is TGTGCCAGCAGCTTAAGGGGGGGATGGCAAGAGACCCAGTACTTC.

This rearrangement joins TRBV5-5 to TRBJ2-2; D could derive from TRBD1 or TRBD2 (6 bases each). Per germline, CDR1 SGHKS and CDR2 YYEKEE (reference sequence). The germline V and J ends were trimmed by 4 bases and 9 bases, with 7 bases remaining between them. The CDR3 totals 11 residues. CDR3 nucleotides: TGTGCCAGCAGCCGGGGGCGGGAGCTGTTTTTT. This codes for CASSRGRELFF. Full variable domain (rest looked up from reference TRBV5-5 and TRBJ2-2): DAGVTQSPTHLIKTRGQQVTLRCSPISGHKSVSWYQQVLGQGPQFIFQYYEKEERGRGNFPDRFSARQFPNYSSELNVNALLLGDSALYLCASSRGRELFFGEGSRLTVL.

The rearrangement joins TRBV4-3 to TRBJ1-4, with TRBD1 matching 8 bases. In germline, CDR1 is LGHNA, CDR2 YSLEER. This CDR3 contains 16 residues. V lost 2 bases and J lost 7; bases outside the gene matches: 9. CDR3 protein: CASSQTKTGDGEKLFF. In DNA, the CDR3 is TGCGCCAGCAGCCAAACCAAGACAGGGGACGGTGAAAAACTGTTTTTT.